This T cell receptor beta chain was captured by sequencing in a study of blood T cell repertoires in COVID-19. Study information: Collection of acute and convalescent COVID-19 samples took place in the United States, Italy and Spain. PBMCs, B-cell-depleted T cells, or T cells were the source of the cDNA or gDNA that made up the material.

As processed by the authors: Researchers report that nucleated cell counts were estimated from reference gene primer amplification. Only in-frame clones appear in the TCRdb table, and some are missing; sequencing was by immunoSEQ multiplex PCR. V and J calls and clone size come straight from that table; D and trimming were deduced from the DNA. The sample lists 60,000 or so clones; roughly 90% were seen once. Germline V lookup: CDR1 SGHTA, CDR2 FQGTGA. The CDR3 has 14 residues. The V gene end was trimmed by 3 bases and the J gene end by 5 bases; junction bases not matched to a gene: 5. Sequencing was done on a sample of peripheral blood. The chain couples TRBV7-3 to TRBJ2-7; 9 nucleotides align to TRBD2. The clonotype was recovered from a human donor with active COVID-19. The donor label of this sample is uncertain. The CDR3 DNA reads TGTGCCAGCAGCTTTAGCGGGAGTACGAACGAGCAGTACTTC. Translated: CASSFSGSTNEQYF.